A single sample is the source of the 32 T cell receptor beta chains below, sequenced in a study of brain T cells in children with intractable seizures. Measured with immunoSEQ multiplex PCR; TCRdb has only the in-frame clones, and not every one. The sample carries 110,000 or so clones, approximately 94% recorded once. The sample in question was peripheral blood, obtained at surgery. Source of these receptors: a boy under two years old with hemimegalencephaly and intractable seizures.

This clone appeared once. The chain is built from TRBV19 and TRBJ2-1; 10 nucleotides align to TRBD2. With 5 bases clipped from V and 3 bases from J, the junction kept 13 bases outside the gene matches. The CDR3 is 18 residues long. Germline V gene lookup returns CDR1 LNHDA and CDR2 SQIVND (reference sequence). The CDR3, as DNA: TGTGCCAGTAGTTACACAGGGGTCCGGACTAGCGGCTACAATGAGCAGTTCTTC. This encodes CASSYTGVRTSGYNEQFF. Full variable domain (rest looked up from reference TRBV19 and TRBJ2-1): DGGITQSPKYLFRKEGQNVTLSCEQNLNHDAMYWYRQDPGQGLRLIYYSQIVNDFQKGDIAEGYSVSREKKESFPLTVTSAQKNPTAFYLCASSYTGVRTSGYNEQFFGPGTRLTVL.

This clone has just one count. This sequence joins TRBV6-6 and TRBJ2-7, with 15 positions matching TRBD2. Looked up from germline, CDR1 is MNHNY and CDR2 is SVGAGI (reference sequence). With V trimmed by 5 bases and J by 1 base, 6 bases remained unmatched. CDR3 length: 17 amino acids. For the CDR3, the DNA is TGTGCCAGCAGTCGCGGACTAGCGGGAGGGCCTTCCTACGAGCAGTACTTC. Translating gives CASSRGLAGGPSYEQYF.

The chain links TRBV27 to TRBJ2-4; no reliable D call. Per the germline V gene, CDR1 is MNHEY and CDR2 is SMNVEV (reference sequence). Trimming cost V 3 bases and J 6 bases, with 6 bases left between them. The CDR3 has 12 amino acids. The CDR3 loop reads CASSLTLNIQYF. DNA of the CDR3: TGTGCCAGCAGTTTGACCCTAAACATTCAGTACTTC.

The rearrangement uses TRBV9 and TRBJ2-3; 7 bases match TRBD2. The CDR3 has 16 amino acids. Germline V gene data show CDR1 as SGDLS and CDR2 as YYNGEE. After removal of 0 bases from V and 0 bases from J, the junction contained 4 bases not matched to a gene. This CDR3 is CASSVAASGSTDTQYF. The CDR3 coding sequence is TGTGCCAGCAGCGTAGCCGCTAGCGGAAGCACAGATACGCAGTATTTT.

This clone was counted a single time. The genes are TRBV6-5 and TRBJ1-1; tentative D call: TRBD1 (5 bases). CDR1 MNHEY and CDR2 SVGAGI come from the germline V gene. The CDR3 runs to 13 residues. The V gene lost 6 bases and the J gene lost 5 bases, with 13 bases spanning the gap. The DNA for the CDR3 is TGTGCCAGCAGCGACAACGGGGGAACTGAAGCTTTCTTT. Translating gives CASSDNGGTEAFF.

The chain carries TRBV28 and TRBJ1-4, with 9 bases lining up with TRBD1. The germline gives CDR1 MDHEN, CDR2 SYDVKM. J gave up 4 bases and V 3 bases, and 12 bases lay outside the gene matches. This CDR3 has 18 amino acids. Written as DNA, the CDR3 is TGTGCCAGCAGTTTGGAGACCGGGACAGGGTTTTATAATGAAAAACTGTTTTTT. Translation gives CASSLETGTGFYNEKLFF.

V is TRBV4-2 and J is TRBJ2-7; 7 nucleotides match TRBD1. J gave up 2 bases and V 4 bases, and 8 bases lay outside the gene matches. CDR3 size: 15 residues. Germline assignment: CDR1 LGHNA and CDR2 YNFKEQ. As DNA, the CDR3 is TGTGCCAGCAGCCCAGAGGGGGCTGGGGCCTACGAGCAGTACTTC. It encodes CASSPEGAGAYEQYF.

V gene TRBV19 combines with J gene TRBJ2-1; unclear D gene. Germline lookup yields CDR1 LNHDA and CDR2 SQIVND (reference sequence). CDR3 length: 14 amino acids. V dropped 7 bases and J dropped 0 bases, with 10 bases sitting between them. The CDR3 DNA is TGTGCCAGTAAGTCCCCCAGCTCCTACAATGAGCAGTTCTTC. Residues: CASKSPSSYNEQFF.

The V call is TRBV28, the J call TRBJ2-5; D perhaps matches TRBD2 (5 bases). Germline-derived CDR1 and CDR2 are MDHEN and SYDVKM. V dropped 6 bases and J dropped 5 bases, with 13 bases sitting between them. This CDR3 is built from 13 residues. The CDR3 DNA follows: TGTGCCAGCAGACTGGGCGGGTCGGAGACCCAGTACTTC. It encodes CASRLGGSETQYF.

The chain employs TRBV5-6 and TRBJ2-7; D is unclear. Trimming left V 0 bases short and J 3 bases short, with 13 bases between. Germline lookup yields CDR1 SGHDT and CDR2 YYEEEE. The CDR3 extends over 15 amino acids. CDR3 DNA sequence: TGTGCCAGCAGCTTGGGGGTTTCCCCTCACTACGAGCAGTACTTC. Translation gives CASSLGVSPHYEQYF.

This clone has a single count. V gene TRBV27 combines with J gene TRBJ1-1; D gene unclear. The CDR3 contains 17 residues. V gave up 4 bases and J gave up 0 bases, with 18 bases separating them. The germline V gene has CDR1 MNHEY and CDR2 SMNVEV (reference sequence). In DNA form, the CDR3 reads TGTGCCAGCAGTTCCCGGACGGCGGAACCCATGAACACTGAAGCTTTCTTT. The encoded protein is CASSSRTAEPMNTEAFF.

The chain has TRBV10-1 and TRBJ1-1; D is undetermined. Germline CDR1 reads WNHNN; CDR2 reads SYGVQD (reference sequence). The CDR3 totals 16 residues. Trimming cost V 2 bases and J 7 bases, with 20 bases left between them. The CDR3 reads CASSEPETVGFVEAFF. The CDR3 nucleotides are TGCGCCAGCAGTGAGCCCGAGACTGTGGGTTTTGTTGAAGCTTTCTTT.

The V gene is TRBV4-3, the J gene TRBJ2-1; possibly TRBD1 for D (6 bases). Between the trimmed V and J ends, which lost 6 bases and 2 bases, there was a span of 14 bases. CDR3 length: 15 amino acids. CDR1 and CDR2 (germline): LGHNA, YSLEER. This chain's CDR3 is CASSLYRTAYNEQFF. CDR3 bases: TGCGCCAGCAGTCTATATCGGACAGCCTACAATGAGCAGTTCTTC.

The V and J genes are TRBV5-1 and TRBJ2-4; 9 bases map to TRBD1. The ends lost 4 bases at V and 0 bases at J; junction bases unmatched: 5. Per germline, CDR1 SGHRS and CDR2 YFSETQ. The CDR3 is 16 residues long. The CDR3 sequence is CASSVGDRVAKNIQYF. CDR3 nucleotide sequence: TGCGCCAGCAGCGTGGGGGACAGGGTAGCCAAAAACATTCAGTACTTC.

The J gene is TRBJ2-5, the V gene TRBV30; D is ambiguous. The V gene's germline CDR1 is GTSNPN and CDR2 SVGIG (reference sequence). The CDR3 has 12 residues. Trimming shortened V by 1 base and J by 5 bases, and 8 bases separated the two germline ends. The CDR3 sequence: CAWSGLVETQYF. The CDR3 DNA reads as TGTGCCTGGAGTGGCCTCGTGGAGACCCAGTACTTC.

CDR3 nucleotide sequence: TGTGCCAGCAGTTGCCTCCCGGGACACTCCTACGAGCAGTACTTC. Translated, it gives CASSCLPGHSYEQYF. This chain joins TRBV6-7 and TRBJ2-7; possibly TRBD1 for D (6 bases). TRBV6-7 counts as an open reading frame of uncertain function. The V gene lost 4 bases and the J gene lost 0 bases, with 13 bases spanning the gap. The CDR3 extends over 15 amino acids.

The chain has TRBV5-8 and TRBJ2-5; the D call may be TRBD1 or TRBD2 (6 bases each). The germline V gene encodes CDR1 SGHTS and CDR2 YDEGEE. The V and J ends lost 2 bases and 2 bases respectively, with 13 bases between them. The CDR3 runs 15 residues. In nucleotides, the CDR3 is TGTGCCAGCAGCTTCCTCCGGGGGCGTCAAGAGACCCAGTACTTC. Protein sequence: CASSFLRGRQETQYF.

This clone was detected only once. The rearrangement joins TRBV6-6 to TRBJ2-7; maybe TRBD2 (6 bases). CDR1 and CDR2 (germline): MNHNY, SVGAGI (reference sequence). V dropped 5 bases and J dropped 0 bases, with 20 bases sitting between them. The CDR3 sequence is 17 residues long. The CDR3 region is CASSPPGGTTHSYEQYF. For the CDR3, the DNA is TGTGCCAGCAGTCCCCCTGGGGGGACCACCCACTCCTACGAGCAGTACTTC.

The gene calls are TRBV28 and TRBJ2-2; D is perhaps TRBD1 or TRBD2 (5 bases each). This CDR3 contains 13 residues. Germline CDR1 and CDR2: MDHEN and SYDVKM. Trimming took 8 bases from V and 0 from J, leaving 7 bases between them. CDR3 nucleotide sequence: TGTGCCAGCCGGGGCACGAACACCGGGGAGCTGTTTTTT. As protein: CASRGTNTGELFF.

The rearrangement links TRBV29-1 to TRBJ1-1; 7 nucleotides match TRBD1. The germline CDR1 and CDR2 sequences are SQVTM and ANQGSEA. The CDR3 loop spans 13 amino acids. V was clipped by 4 bases and J by 4 bases; unmatched bases: 6. CDR3 DNA sequence: TGCAGCGTTGGGGGACAGTGGGGCACTGAAGCTTTCTTT. This encodes CSVGGQWGTEAFF.

The chain is built from TRBV5-1 and TRBJ2-3, with 10 bases identical to TRBD1. The V gene's germline CDR1 is SGHRS and CDR2 YFSETQ. The CDR3 sequence is 14 residues long. Trimming removed 5 bases from V and 1 base from J; junction bases left unmatched: 1. The CDR3 DNA follows: TGCGCCAGCAGTGGGACAGGGGGCACAGATACGCAGTATTTT. Its translation: CASSGTGGTDTQYF.

Comment on this clone: An end of the junction does not agree with germline; a read error may underlie this. The chain has TRBV3-1 (or the pseudogene TRBV3-2) and TRBJ2-6, with 12 nucleotides matching TRBD1. From germline, CDR1 is LGHDT and CDR2 YNNKEL (reference sequence). This CDR3 is built from 20 residues. The CDR3 region is CASTQTLLGDRGPGANVLTF. CDR3 in DNA: TGTGCCAGCACCCAAACCCTCCTGGGGGACAGGGGGCCCGGGGCCAACGTCCTGACTTTC.

This clone was counted only a few times. The chain recombines TRBV6-1 with TRBJ2-7, with 8 nucleotides matching TRBD1. The CDR3 has 16 amino acids. The germline CDR1 and CDR2 sequences are MNHNS and SASEGT. V shed 2 bases and J 1 base; nucleotides not matched to a gene: 7. The chain's CDR3 is CASSESARQGSYEQYF. CDR3 DNA sequence: TGTGCCAGCAGTGAATCAGCGCGACAGGGGTCCTACGAGCAGTACTTC.

The chain is built from TRBV7-8 and TRBJ1-2; D unresolved. The CDR3 extends over 16 amino acids. The germline V and J ends were trimmed by 5 bases and 0 bases, with 16 bases remaining between them. Germline V gene sequence: CDR1 SGHVS, CDR2 FQNEAQ. For the CDR3, the DNA is TGTGCCAGCAGCCAGTCTGGGTCGGCAGCTAACTATGGCTACACCTTC. Its translation is CASSQSGSAANYGYTF.

The V gene is TRBV5-5, the J gene TRBJ2-3; TRBD2 matches 8 bases. The CDR3 covers 18 residues. CDR1 and CDR2 (germline): SGHKS, YYEKEE (reference sequence). Unmatched junction bases numbered 15, after V lost 3 bases and J lost 3 bases. The CDR3 sequence is CASSSVFSGKGGTDTQYF. The CDR3 DNA follows: TGTGCCAGCAGCTCTGTATTTAGCGGGAAAGGTGGGACAGATACGCAGTATTTT.

Only one count was recorded for this clone. The J gene is TRBJ2-3, the V gene TRBV5-1, with TRBD2 matching 10 bases. Trimming at V came to 0 bases and at J to 3 bases, leaving 7 bases not matched to a gene. Germline assignment: CDR1 SGHRS and CDR2 YFSETQ. The CDR3 loop spans 17 amino acids. As DNA, the CDR3 is TGCGCCAGCAGCTTGGCCGGAGTAGCGGGAGGAACAGATACGCAGTATTTT. Its protein product is CASSLAGVAGGTDTQYF.

The chain has TRBV5-1 and TRBJ2-5; 9 nucleotides agree with TRBD2. The trim removed 4 bases at V and 2 bases at J, leaving 6 bases unmatched. Germline-derived CDR1 and CDR2 are SGHRS and YFSETQ. The length of the CDR3 is 15 residues. The DNA for the CDR3 is TGCGCCAGCAGCATGCTACTAGCGGGTCAAGAGACCCAGTACTTC. Encoded protein: CASSMLLAGQETQYF. Looking up the rest from reference TRBV5-1 and TRBJ2-5 gives the full variable domain: KAGVTQTPRYLIKTRGQQVTLSCSPISGHRSVSWYQQTPGQGLQFLFEYFSETQRNKGNFPGRFSGRQFSNSRSEMNVSTLELGDSALYLCASSMLLAGQETQYFGPGTRLLVL.

The chain recombines TRBV5-1 with TRBJ1-2, with D hard to call. This CDR3 is built from 12 residues. From germline, CDR1 is SGHRS and CDR2 YFSETQ. The V gene lost 0 bases and the J gene lost 6 bases, with 6 bases spanning the gap. CDR3 coding DNA: TGCGCCAGCAGCTTGGCAGAGAATGGCTACACCTTC. It specifies CASSLAENGYTF.

The chain carries TRBV18 and TRBJ2-2, with 14 bases identical to TRBD2. CDR3 length: 20 amino acids. J gave up 6 bases and V 2 bases, and 14 bases lay outside the gene matches. Germline CDR1 is KGHSH and CDR2 is LQKENI. CDR3 in amino acids: CASSPKTMTSGRAFPGELFF. The CDR3 nucleotides read TGTGCCAGCTCACCAAAAACGATGACTAGCGGGAGGGCCTTCCCCGGGGAGCTGTTTTTT.

This CDR3 reads CATGDMTGVGTGELFF. The CDR3 nucleotides are TGTGCCACCGGGGACATGACAGGGGTCGGCACCGGGGAGCTGTTTTTT. The chain joins TRBV24-1 to TRBJ2-2, with 8 bases identical to TRBD1. This CDR3 spans 16 amino acids. Trimming at V came to 9 bases and at J to 4 bases, leaving 12 bases not matched to a gene. CDR1 and CDR2 (germline): KGHDR, SFDVKD.

J is TRBJ2-7 and V is TRBV3-1 (or the pseudogene TRBV3-2); 8 nucleotides agree with TRBD2. The ends lost 1 base at V and 2 bases at J; junction bases unmatched: 7. Germline V gene lookup returns CDR1 LGHDT and CDR2 YNNKEL (reference sequence). The CDR3 has 16 amino acids. The chain's CDR3 is CASSQVSAAGAYEQYF. DNA for the CDR3: TGTGCCAGCAGCCAAGTTTCGGCAGCGGGGGCCTACGAGCAGTACTTC.

In its sample, this clone was seen a few times. This sequence joins TRBV4-1 and TRBJ2-7; TRBD2 matches 9 bases. The CDR3 covers 17 residues. Germline-derived CDR1 and CDR2 are MGHRA and YSYEKL. Germline trimming cut 5 bases from V and 0 bases from J; bases unmatched to any gene: 11. CDR3 bases: TGCGCCAGCAGCTACCAAGCGGGGGGATCAGGCTCCTACGAGCAGTACTTC. Its protein product is CASSYQAGGSGSYEQYF.